A selection of T cell receptor beta chains follows, all from one sample in a study of blood T cell repertoires in COVID-19. TCRdb's table, derived via immunoSEQ multiplex PCR, lists solely in-frame clones and lacks some. Seen here are 290,000 or so clones, approximately 90% observed once, and the top ten hold roughly 2.1%. Sequences were obtained from peripheral blood. The receptor source for this set is a man between 18 and 35 years old with active or convalescent COVID-19. The CDR3 runs from the conserved cysteine through the conserved F or W. The D gene is left open where the match is weak. Clone size is given for some rows only: seen once, a few or many times, or a class if the clone is expanded.

j_call | d_call | v_call | clone_size | cdr3_aa | cdr3_nt
TRBJ1-6 | - | TRBV3-1/TRBV3-2 | - | CASSQVGQGYSPLHF | TGTGCCAGCAGCCAAGTTGGGCAGGGGTACTCACCCCTCCACTTT
TRBJ2-1 | - | TRBV27 | - | CASSFGSTPPWNEQFF | TGTGCCAGCAGTTTCGGGTCGACTCCCCCCTGGAATGAGCAGTTCTTC
TRBJ2-5 | - | TRBV28 | - | CASSYPNSQETQYF | TGTGCCAGCAGTTACCCAAACAGTCAAGAGACCCAGTACTTC
TRBJ1-6 | TRBD1 | TRBV19 | - | CASSIARGHTSPLHF | TGTGCCAGTAGTATAGCCAGGGGGCATACTTCACCCCTCCACTTT
TRBJ2-5 | TRBD2 | TRBV29-1 | - | CSVVTSGGETQYF | TGCAGCGTTGTGACTAGCGGGGGAGAGACCCAGTACTTC
TRBJ1-1 | TRBD1 | TRBV11-2 | - | CASSLWSSGGGINTEAFF | TGTGCCAGCAGCTTATGGTCCTCAGGGGGCGGAATTAACACTGAAGCTTTCTTT
TRBJ2-7 | TRBD2 | TRBV5-1 | - | CASSLASGGRNEQYF | TGCGCCAGCAGCTTGGCCAGCGGGGGGCGGAACGAGCAGTACTTC
TRBJ2-5 | - | TRBV15 | - | CATSRDHVYRGQETQYF | TGTGCCACCAGCAGAGATCATGTCTACCGGGGCCAAGAGACCCAGTACTTC
TRBJ2-1 | - | TRBV7-9 | - | CASSPPQRLEDEQFF | TGTGCCAGCAGCCCCCCCCAAAGGTTAGAGGATGAGCAGTTCTTC
TRBJ2-1 | TRBD2 | TRBV3-1/TRBV3-2 | - | CASSGRGRNNEQFF | TGTGCCAGTAGCGGGAGGGGGAGGAACAATGAGCAGTTCTTC
TRBJ2-2 | TRBD2 | TRBV19 | - | CASRAGRGAGELFF | TGTGCCAGTAGAGCGGGGAGGGGCGCCGGGGAGCTGTTTTTT
TRBJ1-2 | TRBD1 | TRBV28 | - | CASRTPGQANYGYTF | TGTGCCAGCAGGACACCGGGACAGGCGAACTATGGCTACACCTTC
TRBJ1-1 | TRBD1 | TRBV5-1 | - | CASKGQLNTEAFF | TGCGCCAGTAAGGGACAGTTGAACACTGAAGCTTTCTTT
TRBJ2-7 | TRBD1 | TRBV7-6 | once | CASSLAEGQGVEQYF | TGTGCCAGCAGCTTAGCTGAGGGACAGGGTGTTGAGCAGTACTTC
TRBJ2-7 | - | TRBV11-2 | - | CASSLEGSSEQYF | TGTGCCAGCAGCTTAGAGGGGAGCTCGGAGCAGTACTTC
TRBJ2-1 | TRBD2 | TRBV14 | - | CASSQEWTSVLEQFF | TGTGCCAGCAGCCAAGAGTGGACTAGCGTACTTGAGCAGTTCTTC
TRBJ1-5 | - | TRBV6-5 | - | CASSYRPEGQPQHF | TGTGCCAGCAGTTATAGGCCGGAGGGACAGCCCCAGCATTTT
TRBJ2-5 | TRBD2 | TRBV7-2 | - | CASSVGTSLQETQYF | TGTGCCAGCAGCGTCGGGACTAGCCTACAAGAGACCCAGTACTTC